Below are 10 T cell receptor beta chains sequenced from a single sample in a study of CD8 T cells in Susac syndrome. RNA in amounts of roughly 0.5 to 1 ug was reverse transcribed with random hexamers. TCRdb fed the immunoSEQ multiplex PCR reads into MiXCR, producing one record per CDR3 protein. The sample shows about 400,000 distinct CDR3 sequences, more than 80% of them seen only once. Sequenced input: CD8+ T cells from PBMCs. The receptors stem from a human donor with multiple sclerosis.

The rearrangement links TRBV12-3 or TRBV12-4 to TRBJ2-2, with a weak D call TRBD2 (6 bases). This CDR3 region has 20 residues. Trimming cost V 3 bases and J 0 bases, with 23 bases left between them. CDR3: CASSFNTEGKAAPNTGELFF. The CDR3 DNA reads TGTGCCAGCAGTTTTAACACGGAGGGTAAGGCAGCACCGAACACCGGGGAGCTGTTTTTT.

V and J are TRBV12-3 or TRBV12-4 and TRBJ2-1; TRBD2 is a possible D gene (6 bases). The CDR3 is 15 amino acids. V was clipped by 3 bases and J by 5 bases, with 14 bases between them. CDR3 amino acids: CASSFPSVGDNEQFF. Written as DNA, the CDR3 is TGTGCCAGCAGTTTTCCTAGCGTAGGCGACAATGAGCAGTTCTTC.

This chain joins TRBV6-2 or TRBV6-3 and TRBJ1-1; 10 bases are a match to TRBD1. CDR1 is MNHEY, CDR2 SVGEGT, per germline. V shed 10 bases and J 5 bases; nucleotides not matched to a gene: 22. The length of the CDR3 is 18 residues. CDR3 DNA sequence: TGTGCCACCTGCCAACAAGGGACAGGGGAGACAAAAGGAACTGAAGCTTTCTTT. This sequence encodes CATCQQGTGETKGTEAFF.

The chain joins TRBV7-9 to TRBJ1-1; 7 bases align to TRBD1. The germline CDR1 and CDR2 sequences are SEHNR and FQNEAQ (reference sequence). V lost 5 bases to trimming and J lost 0 bases; unmatched junction nucleotides: 9. This CDR3 has 16 amino acids. The CDR3 reads CASSELPGQMNTEAFF. The CDR3 coding sequence is TGTGCCAGCAGCGAGCTTCCGGGACAGATGAACACTGAAGCTTTCTTT.

The V gene is TRBV12-3 or TRBV12-4, the J gene TRBJ2-5; 7 bases line up with TRBD2. The length of the CDR3 is 18 residues. V gave up 3 bases and J gave up 1 base; unmatched junction bases: 14. The DNA for the CDR3 is TGTGCCAGCAGTTTTTCCGACGAAAGGCGGGGGACCCAAGAGACCCAGTACTTC. As protein: CASSFSDERRGTQETQYF.

This chain connects TRBV3-1 to TRBJ2-7; 9 bases are a match to TRBD1. CDR3 size: 16 residues. Germline V gene lookup returns CDR1 LGHDT and CDR2 YNNKEL (reference sequence). The V segment lost 0 bases and the J segment 3 bases; nucleotides outside the gene matches: 6. The CDR3 DNA sequence: TGTGCCAGCAGCCAAGATCAGGGGGACAGGGTCTACGAGCAGTACTTC. This encodes CASSQDQGDRVYEQYF.

This chain connects TRBV5-5 to TRBJ2-7; no definite D call. V lost 0 bases, J lost 5 bases, and 12 bases lay in between. CDR3 length: 14 amino acids. Germline lookup yields CDR1 SGHKS and CDR2 YYEKEE (reference sequence). The CDR3 spells CASSLVQYEDEQYF. CDR3 nucleotide sequence: TGTGCCAGCAGCTTGGTGCAATATGAGGACGAGCAGTACTTC.

The chain recombines TRBV7-9 with TRBJ2-5; D could derive from TRBD1 or TRBD2 (5 bases each). The CDR3 runs to 16 residues. In germline, CDR1 is SEHNR, CDR2 FQNEAQ (reference sequence). Trimming removed 5 bases at V and 7 bases at J, with 23 bases between. Here the CDR3 DNA reads TGTGCCAGCAGCCTAACCTCCGGGACCGGGTTCGGGACCCAGTACTTC. It encodes CASSLTSGTGFGTQYF.

V gene TRBV6-5 combines with J gene TRBJ1-2; D call uncertain. The germline V gene has CDR1 MNHEY and CDR2 SVGAGI. The CDR3 has 16 residues. The germline V and J ends were trimmed by 2 bases and 0 bases, with 13 bases remaining between them. This CDR3 is CASSYGWQATNYGYTF. Written as DNA, the CDR3 is TGTGCCAGCAGTTACGGTTGGCAGGCGACTAACTATGGCTACACCTTC.

Only a few counts were recorded for this clonotype. The chain links TRBV21-1 to TRBJ2-7. TRBV21-1 is an annotated pseudogene. The CDR3 has 15 residues. CDR3 loop: CASSKSRGAPYEQYF. Here the CDR3 DNA reads TGTGCCAGCAGCAAATCAAGGGGGGCTCCCTACGAGCAGTACTTC.